Below, 26 T cell receptor beta chains from the same sample are listed, as sequenced in a study of cytomegalovirus exposure and HLA in healthy donors. Only in-frame clones appear in the TCRdb table, and some are missing; sequencing was by immunoSEQ multiplex PCR. The repertoire includes 220,000 or so clones, 75% to 95% of them detected once, and 1% to 1.2% sits in the top ten. The material sequenced was PBMCs. These receptors all stem from a woman younger than 30 in good health and CMV-seronegative.

Remarks on this clone: The germline gene is not matched at one end of the junction; a read error may be the cause. This sequence joins TRBV7-9 and TRBJ2-2; 10 bases agree with TRBD2. The germline V gene has CDR1 SEHNR and CDR2 FQNEAQ (reference sequence). The CDR3 consists of 16 residues. CDR3 nucleotide sequence: TGTGCCAGCAGCAACCCGGGACTAGCGAACCCCGGGGAGCTGTTTTTT. Translating it yields CASSNPGLANPGELFF.

This clone occurred once. The chain joins TRBV25-1 to TRBJ1-2; D gene unclear. The CDR3 runs 14 residues. Germline V gene data show CDR1 as MGHDK and CDR2 as SYGVNS. V lost 6 bases and J 2 bases, leaving 13 bases between the germline ends. The CDR3 DNA is TGTGCCAGCAGCCTCGGACTGCCCAACTATGGCTACACCTTC. Translation: CASSLGLPNYGYTF.

The CDR3 coding sequence is TGTGCCAGCAGTTTACAGGGGTTGGGCACTGAAGCTTTCTTT. This translates into CASSLQGLGTEAFF. The V and J genes are TRBV27 and TRBJ1-1, with D maybe TRBD1 (6 bases). Deletions cut 2 bases from V and 4 bases from J, with 11 bases between. Germline V CDR1 and CDR2: MNHEY, SMNVEV (reference sequence). CDR3 length equals 14 residues.

This clone was seen only once. The V and J genes are TRBV11-1 and TRBJ2-1; 13 bases align to TRBD2. Looked up from germline, CDR1 is SGHAT and CDR2 is FQDESV (reference sequence). The CDR3 is made up of 17 amino acids. The ends lost 1 base at V and 4 bases at J; junction bases unmatched: 4. DNA of the CDR3: TGTGCCAGCAGCTTAGGACTAGCGGGAGGAGGATACAATGAGCAGTTCTTC. It encodes CASSLGLAGGGYNEQFF.

V gene TRBV5-6 combines with J gene TRBJ1-1; D is ambiguous. Germline V gives CDR1 SGHDT, CDR2 YYEEEE. The CDR3 contains 14 residues. Trimming cost V 0 bases and J 4 bases, with 10 bases left between them. CDR3 region: CASSLVRGSTEAFF. CDR3 coding DNA: TGTGCCAGCAGCTTGGTGCGAGGGAGCACTGAAGCTTTCTTT. The variable domain in full, completed from reference TRBV5-6 and TRBJ1-1, reads DAGVTQSPTHLIKTRGQQVTLRCSPKSGHDTVSWYQQALGQGPQFIFQYYEEEERQRGNFPDRFSGHQFPNYSSELNVNALLLGDSALYLCASSLVRGSTEAFFGQGTRLTVV.

CDR3: CASSPYTSYNEQFF. DNA of the CDR3: TGTGCCAGCTCACCTTACACTAGCTACAATGAGCAGTTCTTC. The V and J genes are TRBV18 and TRBJ2-1; maybe TRBD2 (5 bases). V lost 3 bases, J lost 3 bases, and 9 bases lay in between. In germline, CDR1 is KGHSH, CDR2 LQKENI. The CDR3 has 14 residues.

The V call is TRBV10-3, the J call TRBJ2-7, with D maybe TRBD2 (5 bases). CDR1 is ENHRY, CDR2 SYGVKD, per germline. V was pared by 5 bases and J by 3 bases, with 17 bases between. This CDR3 region has 15 residues. The CDR3 DNA follows: TGTGCCATCAGTTCCGGAACTAGAGGTGGCTACGAGCAGTACTTC. It codes for CAISSGTRGGYEQYF.

This rearrangement joins TRBV29-1 to TRBJ2-1; 11 bases align to TRBD2. This CDR3 has 20 residues. Trimming at V came to 4 bases and at J to 0 bases, leaving 17 bases not matched to a gene. Germline CDR1 is SQVTM and CDR2 is ANQGSEA. The CDR3 DNA follows: TGCAGCGTTGTGGGGACAGCCGGGACTAGCGGCCCTAGCTCCTACAATGAGCAGTTCTTC. Translation: CSVVGTAGTSGPSSYNEQFF.

The table lists this clone with a count of one. The V gene is TRBV4-2, the J gene TRBJ2-1; TRBD2 matches at 11 bases. The germline V gene encodes CDR1 LGHNA and CDR2 YNFKEQ. The CDR3 runs to 18 residues. V trimming: 3 bases; J trimming: 2 bases; junction bases outside the gene matches: 9. CDR3 nucleotide sequence: TGTGCCAGCAGCCAGATTAGCGGGAGGGAAAACCCCTACAATGAGCAGTTCTTC. Translated: CASSQISGRENPYNEQFF.

The gene calls are TRBV5-1 and TRBJ1-1, with 9 bases identical to TRBD1. The V gene's germline CDR1 is SGHRS and CDR2 YFSETQ. The V gene end was trimmed by 3 bases and the J gene end by 1 base; junction bases not matched to a gene: 4. The length of the CDR3 is 15 residues. CDR3 amino acids: CASSSGTGRNTEAFF. CDR3 in DNA: TGCGCCAGCAGCTCAGGGACAGGGCGGAACACTGAAGCTTTCTTT.

The chain couples TRBV18 to TRBJ1-5, with D hard to call. Germline V gene sequence: CDR1 KGHSH, CDR2 LQKENI. The ends were cut back, 3 bases at V and 4 bases at J, with 4 bases in the middle. The CDR3 spans 12 residues. CDR3 amino acids: CASSPPNQPQHF. CDR3 DNA sequence: TGTGCCAGCTCACCTCCTAATCAGCCCCAGCATTTT.

The chain links TRBV28 to TRBJ2-7; D may be TRBD1 (5 bases). V lost 6 bases and J lost 1, with 16 bases in between. The CDR3 runs 15 residues. Germline V gene data show CDR1 as MDHEN and CDR2 as SYDVKM. The CDR3 sequence: CASSLAWGKSYEQYF. The CDR3 region has the DNA TGTGCCAGCAGCCTCGCCTGGGGCAAATCCTACGAGCAGTACTTC. The full variable domain, with the rest looked up from reference TRBV28 and TRBJ2-7, is DVKVTQSSRYLVKRTGEKVFLECVQDMDHENMFWYRQDPGLGLRLIYFSYDVKMKEKGDIPEGYSVSREKKERFSLILESASTNQTSMYLCASSLAWGKSYEQYFGPGTRLTVT.

The chain employs TRBV6-5 and TRBJ1-2; 7 nucleotides line up with TRBD1. Germline V CDR1 and CDR2: MNHEY, SVGAGI. V shed 4 bases and J 4 bases; nucleotides not matched to a gene: 9. The CDR3 covers 15 residues. The DNA for the CDR3 is TGTGCCAGCAGTTCACCCTCGGGACAGTCCTATGGCTACACCTTC. Its translation is CASSSPSGQSYGYTF.

The genes are TRBV2 and TRBJ1-1; D is unclear. Trimming cost V 1 base and J 0 bases, with 12 bases left between them. Per germline, CDR1 SNHLY and CDR2 FYNNEI. This CDR3 has 16 amino acids. The CDR3 DNA sequence: TGTGCCAGCAGTGAAGAGGCGGTCCCCATGAACACTGAAGCTTTCTTT. Its translation is CASSEEAVPMNTEAFF.

This clone was counted a few times. The chain joins TRBV6-6 to TRBJ1-5; 8 bases are shared with TRBD1. Germline V gene lookup returns CDR1 MNHNY and CDR2 SVGAGI (reference sequence). CDR3 length: 15 amino acids. The trim removed 5 bases at V and 0 bases at J, leaving 3 bases unmatched. CDR3 sequence (DNA): TGTGCCAGCAGTCGGACAGGGAATAGCAATCAGCCCCAGCATTTT. Amino acid sequence: CASSRTGNSNQPQHF.

The rearrangement links TRBV30 to TRBJ1-1; D is possibly TRBD1 (6 bases). CDR1 GTSNPN and CDR2 SVGIG come from the germline V gene (reference sequence). The V end was cut by 7 bases, the J end by 0 bases, with 12 bases between. The CDR3 spans 13 residues. In nucleotides, the CDR3 is TGTGCCTTGTCCAGGGGCTTGAACACTGAAGCTTTCTTT. Translating gives CALSRGLNTEAFF.

Worth noting for this clone: This sample also contains other DNA sequences that code for the same CDR3. The chain uses TRBV6-1 and TRBJ1-1, with TRBD1 matching over 8 bases. CDR1 MNHNS and CDR2 SASEGT come from the germline V gene. This CDR3 contains 14 residues. With V trimmed by 2 bases and J by 4 bases, 3 bases remained unmatched. CDR3 sequence (DNA): TGTGCCAGCAGTGAACTACAGGGGGGCACTGAAGCTTTCTTT. This encodes CASSELQGGTEAFF.

This clone was detected once. V gene TRBV7-4 combines with J gene TRBJ2-7, with a tentative D call TRBD1 (6 bases). The CDR3 consists of 15 residues. Trimming took off 2 bases at V and 3 bases at J, with 14 bases between the two ends. Germline lookup yields CDR1 SGHVT and CDR2 SQSDAQ. As DNA, the CDR3 is TGTGCCAGCAGCTTATATGGGGTCAGGGGCTACGAGCAGTACTTC. It yields the protein CASSLYGVRGYEQYF.

The chain employs TRBV27 and TRBJ1-1, with D hard to call. V was clipped by 2 bases and J by 5 bases, with 12 bases between them. The germline CDR1 and CDR2 sequences are MNHEY and SMNVEV (reference sequence). CDR3 length: 14 amino acids. The CDR3: CASSLGQAWTEAFF. Here the CDR3 DNA reads TGTGCCAGCAGTTTAGGCCAGGCGTGGACTGAAGCTTTCTTT.

The rearrangement joins TRBV9 to TRBJ1-1, with D perhaps TRBD1 (6 bases). Germline V gene sequence: CDR1 SGDLS, CDR2 YYNGEE. The CDR3 length is 13 residues. V was pared by 3 bases and J by 11 bases, with 17 bases between. The CDR3 protein is CASSDGQTGTAFF. The CDR3 DNA reads as TGTGCCAGCAGCGACGGTCAAACAGGGACCGCTTTCTTT.

V gene TRBV5-1 combines with J gene TRBJ1-1; D uncertain. V was clipped by 0 bases and J by 7 bases, with 10 bases between them. CDR1 and CDR2 (germline): SGHRS, YFSETQ. The CDR3 consists of 13 residues. The chain's CDR3 is CASSLASGYEAFF. The CDR3 DNA follows: TGCGCCAGCAGCTTGGCCTCAGGATATGAAGCTTTCTTT. Combining the CDR3 with reference TRBV5-1 and TRBJ1-1 gives the whole variable domain KAGVTQTPRYLIKTRGQQVTLSCSPISGHRSVSWYQQTPGQGLQFLFEYFSETQRNKGNFPGRFSGRQFSNSRSEMNVSTLELGDSALYLCASSLASGYEAFFGQGTRLTVV.

The J gene is TRBJ1-4, the V gene TRBV9; a possible D gene is TRBD1 (6 bases). Germline CDR1 reads SGDLS; CDR2 reads YYNGEE. The V end was cut by 3 bases, the J end by 3 bases, with 15 bases between. The CDR3 consists of 16 residues. The CDR3 sequence: CASSARLDRSNEKLFF. CDR3 DNA: TGTGCCAGCAGCGCCCGACTGGACAGATCTAATGAAAAACTGTTTTTT.

The gene calls are TRBV29-1 and TRBJ2-7; TRBD2 might be the D (6 bases). Trimming left V 6 bases short and J 3 bases short, with 18 bases between. Germline V CDR1 and CDR2: SQVTM, ANQGSEA. The CDR3 runs 14 residues. The DNA of the CDR3 is TGCAGCGTCGGTTCTCCGGGACTTTTCTACGAGCAGTACTTC. Protein: CSVGSPGLFYEQYF.

The sample holds one count of this clone. The chain uses TRBV7-3 and TRBJ2-3, with 11 bases identical to TRBD2. There are 16 residues in the CDR3. Germline V gene data show CDR1 as SGHTA and CDR2 as FQGTGA. The trim removed 1 base at V and 6 bases at J, leaving 6 bases unmatched. The CDR3 protein is CASSLKASGRRDTQYF. CDR3 nucleotide sequence: TGTGCCAGCAGCTTAAAAGCTAGCGGGAGGCGGGATACGCAGTATTTT. The full variable domain, completed using reference TRBV7-3 and TRBJ2-3, is GAGVSQTPSNKVTEKGKYVELRCDPISGHTALYWYRQSLGQGPEFLIYFQGTGAADDSGLPNDRFFAVRPEGSVSTLKIQRTERGDSAVYLCASSLKASGRRDTQYFGPGTRLTVL.

The rearrangement links TRBV6-5 to TRBJ1-4; 8 nucleotides line up with TRBD1. The J segment lost 2 bases and the V segment lost 2 bases, leaving 1 base of the junction unmatched. CDR3 size: 15 residues. Germline lookup yields CDR1 MNHEY and CDR2 SVGAGI. CDR3 protein: CASSYQGATNEKLFF. The CDR3, as DNA: TGTGCCAGCAGTTACCAGGGGGCGACTAATGAAAAACTGTTTTTT.

The CDR3 reads CASSSPGFEETQYF. In DNA, the CDR3 is TGTGCCAGTAGTTCCCCAGGGTTTGAAGAGACCCAGTACTTC. This sequence joins TRBV19 and TRBJ2-5; D perhaps matches TRBD1 (5 bases). V shed 5 bases and J shed 3 bases, with 13 bases lying between them. The CDR3 contains 14 residues. Looked up from germline, CDR1 is LNHDA and CDR2 is SQIVND (reference sequence).